Listed here are 20 T cell receptor beta chains from one sample, sequenced in a study of cytomegalovirus exposure and HLA in healthy donors. The primer mix had 60 Vbeta and 13 Jbeta primers. Repertoires were generated with immunoSEQ multiplex PCR, while TCRdb's copy carries only in-frame clones and drops some. Of 95,000 to 150,000 clones in the sample, 75% to 90% were seen once. Input material: PBMCs. Source of these receptors: a man younger than 45 in good health and CMV-seronegative.

V usage is TRBV27 and J usage is TRBJ2-7; D is ambiguous. The V end was cut by 2 bases, the J end by 0 bases, with 11 bases between. This CDR3 region has 15 residues. The germline V gene has CDR1 MNHEY and CDR2 SMNVEV (reference sequence). In DNA, the CDR3 is TGTGCCAGCAGTTTAGGCGGAGCGAGCTCCTACGAGCAGTACTTC. Translating it yields CASSLGGASSYEQYF.

V and J are TRBV18 and TRBJ1-2; D is uncertain. The CDR3 covers 14 residues. Trimming took 0 bases from V and 4 from J, leaving 9 bases between them. The germline V gene has CDR1 KGHSH and CDR2 LQKENI. The CDR3 coding sequence is TGTGCCAGCTCACCACCAAGTTCAGTCTATGGCTACACCTTC. This sequence encodes CASSPPSSVYGYTF.

J is TRBJ2-7 and V is TRBV5-1; D perhaps matches TRBD1 (5 bases). This CDR3 spans 13 amino acids. Germline-derived CDR1 and CDR2 are SGHRS and YFSETQ. V was cut by 1 base and J by 0 bases, with 5 bases left in between. The CDR3, as DNA: TGCGCCAGCAGCTTGACAGGCTCCTACGAGCAGTACTTC. It yields the protein CASSLTGSYEQYF.

This clone was seen a few times. The V call is TRBV6-1, the J call TRBJ1-5, with D perhaps TRBD1 (5 bases). Looked up from germline, CDR1 is MNHNS and CDR2 is SASEGT. This CDR3 has 15 amino acids. V was trimmed by 4 bases and J by 5 bases, leaving 15 bases between them. DNA for the CDR3: TGTGCCAGCAGTGTGCGCAGGGCGGTAGATCAGCCCCAGCATTTT. Its translation: CASSVRRAVDQPQHF.

The chain combines TRBV7-2 with TRBJ2-3, with TRBD2 identical over 7 bases. The germline V gene has CDR1 SGHTA and CDR2 FQGNSA. There are 16 residues in the CDR3. The V gene end was trimmed by 5 bases and the J gene end by 0 bases; junction bases not matched to a gene: 8. CDR3 coding DNA: TGTGCCAGCAGCCCTGGGTCTAGCGGAAGCACAGATACGCAGTATTTT. Protein: CASSPGSSGSTDTQYF. The full variable domain, with the rest looked up from reference TRBV7-2 and TRBJ2-3, is GAGVSQSPSNKVTEKGKDVELRCDPISGHTALYWYRQSLGQGLEFLIYFQGNSAPDKSGLPSDRFSAERTGGSVSTLTIQRTQQEDSAVYLCASSPGSSGSTDTQYFGPGTRLTVL.

The J gene is TRBJ1-4, the V gene TRBV11-2; no firm D call. Trimming pared 2 bases from V and 7 bases from J, leaving 17 bases between. The CDR3 sequence is 16 residues long. CDR1 and CDR2 (germline): SGHAT, FQNNGV. The CDR3 protein is CASSLTVSMGGEKLFF. The CDR3, as DNA: TGTGCCAGCAGCTTAACAGTAAGCATGGGAGGTGAAAAACTGTTTTTT.

The rearrangement joins TRBV7-9 to TRBJ1-1; 7 bases are a match to TRBD1. Trimming cost V 1 base and J 6 bases; bases outside gene matches: 8. This CDR3 region has 15 residues. CDR1 is SEHNR and CDR2 is FQNEAQ in the germline V gene (reference sequence). As DNA, the CDR3 is TGTGCCAGCAGCTTAGACAGGGGCAGTAGCGCTGAAGCTTTCTTT. Residues: CASSLDRGSSAEAFF.

J is TRBJ1-1 and V is TRBV6-5; no clear D gene. The V end was cut by 6 bases, the J end by 10 bases, with 15 bases between. The germline CDR1 and CDR2 sequences are MNHEY and SVGAGI. This CDR3 has 12 amino acids. Here the CDR3 DNA reads TGTGCCAGCAGCCCTTGGGAGGGAAGAGCTTTCTTT. Amino acid sequence: CASSPWEGRAFF.

The V gene is TRBV4-1, the J gene TRBJ2-5; D gene uncertain. The DNA end is more similar to TRBJ2-7, so the J call may be wrong. This CDR3 comprises 14 residues. Germline CDR1 reads MGHRA; CDR2 reads YSYEKL. CDR3 DNA: TGCGCCAGCAGCCCCCCCGCGCGTTCCTACGAGCAGTACTTC. It yields the protein CASSPPARSYEQYF.

This clone was recorded a few times. This chain links TRBV15 with TRBJ2-2; tentative D call: TRBD1 (6 bases). The germline V gene has CDR1 LNHNV and CDR2 YYDKDF (reference sequence). Trimming shortened V by 8 bases and J by 3 bases, and 10 bases separated the two germline ends. CDR3 length: 13 amino acids. The CDR3 region is CATRQDYTGELFF. The CDR3 DNA reads TGTGCCACCCGACAGGACTACACCGGGGAGCTGTTTTTT.

The chain has TRBV9 and TRBJ2-5, with 10 bases aligning to TRBD2. Germline-derived CDR1 and CDR2 are SGDLS and YYNGEE. With 7 bases clipped from V and 0 bases from J, the junction kept 18 bases outside the gene matches. This CDR3 has 19 residues. For the CDR3, the DNA is TGTGCCAGCTCGAAAGAGTGGAGCGGGGGGGAAGAGTACCAAGAGACCCAGTACTTC. Translating it yields CASSKEWSGGEEYQETQYF.

The chain uses TRBV7-8 and TRBJ1-2, with D possibly being TRBD1 (5 bases). V was cut by 2 bases and J by 2 bases, with 6 bases left in between. This CDR3 region has 13 residues. Germline lookup yields CDR1 SGHVS and CDR2 FQNEAQ. CDR3 DNA sequence: TGTGCCAGCAGCTTAAGACAGAACTATGGCTACACCTTC. Amino acid sequence: CASSLRQNYGYTF. The full variable domain, with the rest looked up from reference TRBV7-8 and TRBJ1-2, is GAGVSQSPRYKVAKRGQDVALRCDPISGHVSLFWYQQALGQGPEFLTYFQNEAQLDKSGLPSDRFFAERPEGSVSTLKIQRTQQEDSAVYLCASSLRQNYGYTFGSGTRLTVV.

V usage is TRBV10-3 and J usage is TRBJ1-3, with D tentatively TRBD1 (6 bases). From germline, CDR1 is ENHRY and CDR2 SYGVKD. The V and J ends lost 3 bases and 0 bases respectively, with 18 bases between them. The CDR3 has 18 residues. CDR3 in amino acids: CAISDLGTFWSSGNTIYF. The CDR3 DNA is TGTGCCATCAGTGACCTCGGGACATTCTGGAGCTCTGGAAACACCATATATTTT.

This clone was seen a handful of times. The rearrangement joins TRBV5-4 to TRBJ1-1, with D perhaps TRBD1 (5 bases). CDR3 length: 15 amino acids. Germline V gene sequence: CDR1 SGHNT, CDR2 YYREEE (reference sequence). Trimming pared 4 bases from V and 4 bases from J, leaving 17 bases between. CDR3 residues: CASSPKGREGTEAFF. Written as DNA, the CDR3 is TGTGCCAGCAGCCCGAAGGGGCGGGAGGGCACTGAAGCTTTCTTT.

The CDR3 protein is CASSRTSNSYNEQFF. In DNA, the CDR3 is TGTGCCAGCAGCCGGACTAGCAACTCCTACAATGAGCAGTTCTTC. The chain recombines TRBV7-2 with TRBJ2-1; 8 bases map to TRBD2. The germline CDR1 and CDR2 sequences are SGHTA and FQGNSA. V was clipped by 5 bases and J by 0 bases; unmatched bases: 3. The CDR3 contains 15 residues.

The chain recombines TRBV6-5 with TRBJ1-2; 7 nucleotides match TRBD1. The germline gives CDR1 MNHEY, CDR2 SVGAGI. The junction had 7 bases not matched to a gene; V was cut back by 5 bases and J by 7 bases. The CDR3 is 13 amino acids. The CDR3 DNA reads TGTGCCAGCAGTCCGCGACAGGGCGGTGGCTACACCTTC. This sequence encodes CASSPRQGGGYTF.

The count of this clone is one. The V gene is TRBV18, the J gene TRBJ2-7; 10 bases are a match to TRBD1. Germline V gives CDR1 KGHSH, CDR2 LQKENI. V dropped 0 bases and J dropped 5; count of bases not matched to a gene: 4. The length of the CDR3 is 15 residues. The DNA of the CDR3 is TGTGCCAGCTCACCACCGAGACAGGGGGCAAACGAGCAGTACTTC. It yields the protein CASSPPRQGANEQYF.

Only a few counts were recorded for this clone. V gene TRBV6-5 combines with J gene TRBJ2-7; weak D call: TRBD1 (5 bases). The CDR3 totals 13 residues. Per germline, CDR1 MNHEY and CDR2 SVGAGI. V was trimmed by 6 bases and J by 2 bases, leaving 11 bases between them. Written as DNA, the CDR3 is TGTGCCAGCAGCCCCCAGACAGCCTACGAGCAGTACTTC. Its protein product is CASSPQTAYEQYF.

The chain carries TRBV30 and TRBJ2-7, with 14 bases identical to TRBD2. CDR1 GTSNPN and CDR2 SVGIG come from the germline V gene (reference sequence). Germline trimming cut 3 bases from V and 6 bases from J; bases unmatched to any gene: 4. This CDR3 has 14 amino acids. CDR3 sequence reads: CAWSGGLAGVEQYF. Here the CDR3 DNA reads TGTGCCTGGAGCGGGGGACTAGCGGGGGTCGAGCAGTACTTC. The whole variable domain, remainder taken from reference TRBV30 and TRBJ2-7, is SQTIHQWPATLVQPVGSPLSLECTVEGTSNPNLYWYRQAAGRGLQLLFYSVGIGQISSEVPQNLSASRPQDRQFILSSKKLLLSDSGFYLCAWSGGLAGVEQYFGPGTRLTVT.

The chain uses TRBV6-1 and TRBJ1-5, with TRBD1 as a possible D gene (6 bases). Trimming pared 10 bases from V and 6 bases from J, leaving 19 bases between. The germline gives CDR1 MNHNS, CDR2 SASEGT. This CDR3 region has 14 residues. The CDR3 bases are TGTGCCACTAGAATGGCTCAGGGGAGTCAGCCCCAGCATTTT. This sequence encodes CATRMAQGSQPQHF.